This T cell receptor beta chain was sequenced during a study of blood T cell repertoires in COVID-19. As for the study in general: Acute-phase and convalescent COVID-19 samples originated in the United States, Italy and Spain.

V was pared by 3 bases and J by 3 bases, with 8 bases between. Germline lookup yields CDR1 SQVTM and CDR2 ANQGSEA. This CDR3 comprises 12 residues. TCRdb's copy holds only in-frame clones and misses some; the assay was immunoSEQ multiplex PCR. The sample consists of roughly 250,000 clones, more than 85% of them appearing once. The V call is TRBV29-1, the J call TRBJ2-5; D unresolved. Material for sequencing was peripheral blood. This TCR derives from a young man with acute or convalescent COVID-19. Here the CDR3 reads CSVDWQKETQYF. The CDR3, as DNA: TGCAGCGTTGATTGGCAGAAAGAGACCCAGTACTTC.